The 20 T cell receptor beta chains below come from one sample, sequenced in a study of blood T cell repertoires in COVID-19. Clones were sequenced by immunoSEQ multiplex PCR, and TCRdb holds only the in-frame ones, with some missing. The data show around 150,000 clones, 80% to 95% seen once. Material: peripheral blood. These receptors came from a woman aged 50 to 65 with acute or convalescent COVID-19.

The V gene is TRBV12-5, the J gene TRBJ1-4; weak D call: TRBD1 (6 bases). CDR3 size: 14 residues. V dropped 2 bases and J dropped 8 bases, with 12 bases sitting between them. Germline CDR1 and CDR2: LGHNT and FRNRAP. The CDR3 sequence is CASGLRPGEEKLFF. The DNA of the CDR3 is TGTGCTAGTGGTTTGCGGCCAGGGGAAGAAAAACTGTTTTTT.

The chain carries TRBV19 and TRBJ1-2; D unresolved. Deletions cut 6 bases from V and 4 bases from J, with 6 bases between. This CDR3 spans 11 amino acids. Per germline, CDR1 LNHDA and CDR2 SQIVND (reference sequence). CDR3 DNA sequence: TGTGCCAGTAGGGCCCTCTATGGCTACACCTTC. Its translation: CASRALYGYTF.

This chain uses TRBV2 with TRBJ2-5; 8 bases align to TRBD1. The CDR3 runs 14 residues. Trimming took 7 bases from V and 1 from J; bases not matched to a gene: 5. CDR1 SNHLY and CDR2 FYNNEI come from the germline V gene. CDR3 sequence reads: CASTKGQGQETQYF. In nucleotides, the CDR3 is TGTGCCAGCACCAAAGGACAGGGCCAAGAGACCCAGTACTTC.

This chain links TRBV24-1 with TRBJ2-5; D unclear. The ends were cut back, 4 bases at V and 3 bases at J, with 8 bases in the middle. CDR3 size: 13 residues. Germline V gene lookup returns CDR1 KGHDR and CDR2 SFDVKD. The CDR3 DNA follows: TGTGCCACCAGTGAGGCGGCTAAAGAGACCCAGTACTTC. Amino acids: CATSEAAKETQYF.

The gene calls are TRBV2 and TRBJ2-5; tentative D call: TRBD1 (5 bases). The CDR3 extends over 13 amino acids. V lost 5 bases, J lost 2 bases, and 9 bases lay in between. Germline V CDR1 and CDR2: SNHLY, FYNNEI. CDR3 sequence reads: CASSSGIQETQYF. CDR3 bases: TGTGCCAGCAGTTCAGGGATTCAAGAGACCCAGTACTTC. Full variable domain (remainder filled in from reference TRBV2 and TRBJ2-5): EPEVTQTPSHQVTQMGQEVILRCVPISNHLYFYWYRQILGQKVEFLVSFYNNEISEKSEIFDDQFSVERPDGSNFTLKIRSTKLEDSAMYFCASSSGIQETQYFGPGTRLLVL.

Only one count was recorded for this clone. The chain couples TRBV7-9 to TRBJ2-1, with 8 bases that match TRBD2. The length of the CDR3 is 16 residues. Germline CDR1 and CDR2: SEHNR and FQNEAQ (reference sequence). The trim removed 5 bases at V and 8 bases at J, leaving 14 bases unmatched. The CDR3: CASSPRPGTSTDEQFF. The CDR3 DNA follows: TGTGCCAGCAGCCCACGTCCCGGGACTAGTACCGATGAGCAGTTCTTC.

The chain carries TRBV10-3 and TRBJ1-1; D unresolved. The CDR3 totals 12 residues. Germline V gene data show CDR1 as ENHRY and CDR2 as SYGVKD. V shed 0 bases and J shed 5 bases, with 4 bases lying between them. The CDR3, as DNA: TGTGCCATCAGTGAGTCGACAACTGAAGCTTTCTTT. Its translation: CAISESTTEAFF.

The rearrangement joins TRBV28 to TRBJ2-2; tentative D call: TRBD1 (5 bases). The CDR3 spans 13 residues. V was pared by 6 bases and J by 4 bases, with 9 bases between. Germline V lookup: CDR1 MDHEN, CDR2 SYDVKM. The CDR3: CASSRQFTGELFF. In nucleotides, the CDR3 is TGTGCCAGCAGCCGACAGTTCACCGGGGAGCTGTTTTTT.

The chain links TRBV6-5 to TRBJ1-2, with TRBD1 identical over 8 bases. The CDR3 is 13 amino acids. In germline, CDR1 is MNHEY, CDR2 SVGAGI. V shed 6 bases, J shed 8 bases, and the junction held 8 bases outside the gene matches. CDR3 loop: CASRYTGGSGYTF. In DNA form, the CDR3 reads TGTGCCAGCAGGTACACAGGGGGAAGCGGCTACACCTTC.

V usage is TRBV28 and J usage is TRBJ1-1; D ambiguous. Germline loops: CDR1 MDHEN, CDR2 SYDVKM. This CDR3 is 13 amino acids long. Trimming removed 6 bases from V and 5 bases from J, with 13 bases in between. The CDR3 is CASSFARGTEAFF. In nucleotides, the CDR3 is TGTGCCAGCAGCTTTGCCCGAGGGACTGAAGCTTTCTTT.

This clone was detected only once. The chain joins TRBV28 to TRBJ1-2; D uncertain. Germline V gene lookup returns CDR1 MDHEN and CDR2 SYDVKM. This CDR3 contains 15 residues. V lost 3 bases to trimming and J lost 3 bases, with 14 bases between them. CDR3 loop: CASSFALEAHYGYTF. The CDR3, as DNA: TGTGCCAGCAGTTTCGCCCTAGAGGCCCACTATGGCTACACCTTC.

This chain joins TRBV7-7 and TRBJ2-1, with D maybe TRBD1 (6 bases). The germline V gene encodes CDR1 SSHAT and CDR2 FNYEAQ (reference sequence). Trimming removed 4 bases from V and 6 bases from J, with 16 bases in between. The CDR3 runs to 15 residues. The CDR3 DNA reads TGTGCCAGCAGCTCGGACAGCAAAGGTTTCAATGAGCAGTTCTTC. As protein: CASSSDSKGFNEQFF.

The rearrangement uses TRBV6-5 and TRBJ2-7; tentative D call: TRBD2 (5 bases). In germline, CDR1 is MNHEY, CDR2 SVGAGI. The ends were cut back, 6 bases at V and 0 bases at J, with 12 bases in the middle. There are 14 residues in the CDR3. The CDR3 nucleotides are TGTGCCAGCAGGGACTCTATGAGCTCCTACGAGCAGTACTTC. Its protein is CASRDSMSSYEQYF.

This clone was seen only once. This sequence joins TRBV10-1 and TRBJ2-1, with D perhaps matching TRBD1 (5 bases). This CDR3 comprises 18 residues. The germline CDR1 and CDR2 sequences are WNHNN and SYGVQD (reference sequence). Deletions cut 0 bases from V and 5 bases from J, with 20 bases between. The CDR3 bases are TGCGCCAGCAGTGAGTCGGAATCAGGGCTCTCCCGGGACAATGAGCAGTTCTTC. This translates into CASSESESGLSRDNEQFF.

The chain links TRBV19 to TRBJ1-1; the D gene is possibly TRBD1 (5 bases). The germline CDR1 and CDR2 sequences are LNHDA and SQIVND (reference sequence). This CDR3 has 16 residues. Trimming stripped 5 bases from V and 1 base from J, with 17 bases between. This CDR3 reads CASSQRSRQRNTEAFF. The CDR3, as DNA: TGTGCCAGTAGTCAAAGAAGTAGACAGAGGAACACTGAAGCTTTCTTT.

The chain uses TRBV2 and TRBJ1-2; 7 bases align to TRBD1. CDR1 is SNHLY and CDR2 is FYNNEI in the germline V gene. Losses at the gene ends were 2 bases for V and 6 bases for J; bases not matched to a gene: 6. The CDR3 spans 14 residues. CDR3 DNA: TGTGCCAGCAGTGAATTGACAGGGAGAAATGGCTACACCTTC. It is translated as CASSELTGRNGYTF.

The V call is TRBV28, the J call TRBJ2-7; the match to TRBD1 covers 7 bases. Looked up from germline, CDR1 is MDHEN and CDR2 is SYDVKM. The CDR3 covers 17 residues. V dropped 3 bases and J dropped 1; count of bases not matched to a gene: 12. The CDR3 DNA sequence: TGTGCCAGCAGTTTCGCCTCCGGACAGGACCTTTCCTACGAGCAGTACTTC. It codes for CASSFASGQDLSYEQYF.

This chain uses TRBV29-1 with TRBJ1-2, with unresolved D. This CDR3 region has 11 residues. Germline V CDR1 and CDR2: SQVTM, ANQGSEA. V was pared by 7 bases and J by 2 bases, with 8 bases between. The CDR3 DNA is TGCAGCGCCCCGGTGAACTATGGCTACACCTTC. Protein product: CSAPVNYGYTF.

The J gene is TRBJ2-1, the V gene TRBV4-1; TRBD2 might be the D (6 bases). The V end lost 1 base, the J end lost 1 base, and 8 bases lay between the germline ends. This CDR3 is 15 amino acids long. Germline CDR1 is MGHRA and CDR2 is YSYEKL. The CDR3 coding sequence is TGCGCCAGCAGCCAAGTGGAGGGTTCCTACAATGAGCAGTTCTTC. Translating gives CASSQVEGSYNEQFF.

This clone was seen a single time. The chain has TRBV11-2 and TRBJ1-1; D possibly corresponds to TRBD1 (5 bases). This CDR3 region has 16 residues. Trimming removed 5 bases at V and 0 bases at J, with 16 bases between. Looked up from germline, CDR1 is SGHAT and CDR2 is FQNNGV. The CDR3 DNA follows: TGTGCCAGCAGCCCCCGAACCACAGGCATGAACACTGAAGCTTTCTTT. Its translation: CASSPRTTGMNTEAFF.